This TCR beta chain was obtained from a study of cytomegalovirus exposure and HLA in healthy donors. Notes on the study in general: Based on reports, TCR beta sequences accurately predicted HLA-A and HLA-B alleles for most subjects. Several of the most significant clusters appeared linked to common viral pathogens, based on a later analysis. In vitro experiments confirmed that three CMV-associated chains were specific for CMV antigens.

About this clone itself: Its antigen is unidentified.

Primers: 60 Vbeta forward and 13 Jbeta reverse. The method was immunoSEQ multiplex PCR; TCRdb's version includes in-frame clones alone and lacks a portion of them. The table records about 150,000 clones, approximately 82% of them present only once. CDR3 length: 11 residues. The germline CDR1 and CDR2 sequences are SNHLY and FYNNEI. V was clipped by 7 bases and J by 10 bases; unmatched bases: 4. V is TRBV2 and J is TRBJ2-1, with TRBD2 matching 7 bases. The sequenced material came from PBMCs. This TCR was sampled from a man between 18 and 35 years old in good health and CMV-seropositive. In DNA, the CDR3 is TGTGCCAGCATGGCTAGCGGCGAGCAGTTCTTC. Protein product: CASMASGEQFF.